These 8 T cell receptor beta chains came from one sample sequenced in a study of T cell responses to AZD1222 COVID-19 vaccine listed by TCRdb under 2021. Library method: the immunoSEQ multiplex PCR assay. TCRdb took over this immuneACCESS table, retaining in-frame rearrangements with V and J assigned. Such tables are incomplete; in checked studies, under half of the missing clones stem from an unresolved V gene, and the remainder is unexplained. The sample profile shows some 120,000 clones; roughly 88% of them were found once. In total, the top ten clones hold under 4.5% of the sample. The time point label here, explained by the study, means: baseline before first vaccination. In the paper's terms, the treatment or condition label means: meningococcal conjugate vaccine given as trial control. The source was peripheral blood, collected on day 0 of MenACWY control vaccination. These receptor sequences come from an adult in good health.

The CDR3 loop reads CASSSNLGQGNTEAFF. CDR3 sequence (DNA): TGTGCCAGCAGTTCCAACTTGGGACAGGGGAACACTGAAGCTTTCTTT. This chain links TRBV27 with TRBJ1-1, with 9 bases fitting TRBD1. J gave up 1 base and V 4 bases, and 7 bases lay outside the gene matches. The germline V gene has CDR1 MNHEY and CDR2 SMNVEV (reference sequence). This CDR3 region has 16 residues.

As concerns this clone: Compared with germline, one end of the junction differs, possibly owing to a read error. The CDR3 DNA reads as TGTGCCAGCAGCTTGTACAGGGGTTTGGATAATCCACCCCTCCACTTT. Its translation is CASSLYRGLDNPPLHF. The rearrangement links TRBV5-5 to TRBJ1-6; 7 bases match TRBD1. Germline CDR1 reads SGHKS; CDR2 reads YYEKEE (reference sequence). The CDR3 covers 16 residues.

The chain joins TRBV6-5 to TRBJ1-2; weak D call: TRBD1 (5 bases). V shed 6 bases and J shed 4 bases, with 15 bases lying between them. CDR1 and CDR2 (germline): MNHEY, SVGAGI. The CDR3 runs to 14 residues. CDR3 amino acids: CASRWTPTIYGYTF. Here the CDR3 DNA reads TGTGCCAGCAGATGGACACCCACTATCTATGGCTACACCTTC.

The chain links TRBV7-9 to TRBJ1-2; D might be TRBD1 (5 bases). CDR1 and CDR2 (germline): SEHNR, FQNEAQ (reference sequence). The V gene lost 6 bases and the J gene lost 4 bases, with 15 bases spanning the gap. This CDR3 has 14 residues. CDR3 nucleotide sequence: TGTGCCAGCAGTCACCTAGAGAGGGGCTATGGCTACACCTTC. Translation: CASSHLERGYGYTF.

The chain employs TRBV20-1 and TRBJ2-3; 7 positions match TRBD1. The germline V gene encodes CDR1 DFQATT and CDR2 SNEGSKA (reference sequence). This CDR3 is 11 amino acids long. Germline trimming cut 7 bases from V and 6 bases from J; bases unmatched to any gene: 4. CDR3: CSGDRVDTQYF. CDR3 in DNA: TGCAGTGGTGACAGGGTGGATACGCAGTATTTT.

The chain carries TRBV19 and TRBJ2-1; D possibly corresponds to TRBD2 (5 bases). Trimming stripped 3 bases from V and 3 bases from J, with 9 bases between. Per the germline V gene, CDR1 is LNHDA and CDR2 is SQIVND (reference sequence). The CDR3 consists of 14 residues. The CDR3: CASSIRGIYNEQFF. As DNA, the CDR3 is TGTGCCAGTAGTATCCGAGGGATCTACAATGAGCAGTTCTTC. Together with reference TRBV19 and TRBJ2-1, the CDR3 gives the full variable domain: DGGITQSPKYLFRKEGQNVTLSCEQNLNHDAMYWYRQDPGQGLRLIYYSQIVNDFQKGDIAEGYSVSREKKESFPLTVTSAQKNPTAFYLCASSIRGIYNEQFFGPGTRLTVL.

CDR3 amino acids: CASSRWKETQYF. For the CDR3, the DNA is TGTGCCAGCTCACGGTGGAAAGAGACCCAGTACTTC. The V gene is TRBV18, the J gene TRBJ2-5; no clear D. Germline lookup yields CDR1 KGHSH and CDR2 LQKENI. Trimming pared 4 bases from V and 3 bases from J, leaving 6 bases between. This CDR3 comprises 12 residues.

The V and J genes are TRBV5-1 and TRBJ2-5; 13 nucleotides match TRBD2. CDR1 and CDR2 (germline): SGHRS, YFSETQ. V shed 3 bases, J shed 5 bases, and the junction held 7 bases outside the gene matches. The CDR3 runs 16 residues. DNA for the CDR3: TGCGCCAGCAGCTCGGGACTAGCGGGGCTCGGGGAGACCCAGTACTTC. It yields the protein CASSSGLAGLGETQYF. The whole variable domain, filled in from reference TRBV5-1 and TRBJ2-5, reads KAGVTQTPRYLIKTRGQQVTLSCSPISGHRSVSWYQQTPGQGLQFLFEYFSETQRNKGNFPGRFSGRQFSNSRSEMNVSTLELGDSALYLCASSSGLAGLGETQYFGPGTRLLVL.